The 14 T cell receptor beta chains presented below share a single source sample, sequenced in a study of regulatory T cells in long-lasting Graves disease. Time point described: newly diagnosed GD, antithyroid drugs for less than 3 months. The TCR library was made from RNA extracted from PBMCs. The authors built TCR beta libraries using iRepertoire HTBI primers and Arm-PCR of CDR3 regions. TCRdb re-analysed the multiplex PCR reads in MiXCR, keeping a single row per CDR3 protein. The table shows 520,000 or so distinct CDR3 sequences, with around 12% occurring only once. This sample was also put to use in a study of T cells in Graves' hyperthyroidism and ophthalmopathy.

The sequenced sample was peripheral blood mononuclear cells (PBMCs), obtained at new diagnosis, from a patient treated with antithyroid drugs. Receptor source: a woman in her twenties or thirties with Graves disease.

The rearrangement links TRBV13 to TRBJ2-1, with TRBD1 identical over 12 bases. CDR1 and CDR2 (germline): PRHDT, FYEKMQ (reference sequence). Trimming cost V 5 bases and J 8 bases; bases outside gene matches: 7. CDR3 length: 15 amino acids. The CDR3 DNA follows: TGTGCCAGCAGCGACGATGGGACAGGGGGCTATGAGCAGTTCTTC. Its protein product is CASSDDGTGGYEQFF.

This clonotype was seen repeatedly, ten times or more. The J gene is TRBJ2-1, the V gene TRBV7-2, with TRBD2 matching 11 bases. V shed 3 bases and J 9 bases; nucleotides not matched to a gene: 4. Germline assignment: CDR1 SGHTA and CDR2 FQGNSA. There are 14 residues in the CDR3. CDR3 nucleotides: TGTGCCAGCAGCTTCTATAGCGGGAGGGCTGAGCAGTTCTTC. Protein product: CASSFYSGRAEQFF.

This clonotype was seen repeatedly, ten times or more. V and J are TRBV3-1 and TRBJ2-2; tentatively, D is TRBD1 or TRBD2 (5 bases each). V gave up 4 bases and J gave up 7 bases, with 13 bases separating them. Germline loops: CDR1 LGHDT, CDR2 YNNKEL (reference sequence). This CDR3 has 14 amino acids. The CDR3 region is CASSPSWDGGELFF. In DNA form, the CDR3 reads TGTGCCAGCAGCCCCTCTTGGGACGGCGGGGAGCTGTTTTTT.

The chain links TRBV15 to TRBJ2-5; 9 nucleotides match TRBD2. The J call may be in error: the DNA end matches TRBJ2-1 better. Germline-derived CDR1 and CDR2 are LNHNV and YYDKDF (reference sequence). CDR3 size: 12 residues. CDR3 loop: CGTSGLYNEQFF. CDR3 bases: TGTGGCACTAGCGGGTTATACAATGAGCAGTTCTTC.

This clonotype was picked up a small number of times. This chain uses TRBV29-1 with TRBJ1-1; no firm D call. CDR1 is SQVTM and CDR2 is ANQGSEA in the germline V gene. Trimming cost V 4 bases and J 0 bases, with 9 bases left between them. The CDR3 runs to 13 residues. CDR3 in DNA: TGCAGCGTTGCCTGGTCCATGAACACTGAAGCTTTCTTT. Amino acids: CSVAWSMNTEAFF.

With regard to this clonotype: The junction does not match germline at one end; this may be a read error. The rearrangement uses TRBV19 and TRBJ1-5; the D is unclear. Per the germline V gene, CDR1 is LNHDA and CDR2 is SQIVND (reference sequence). The CDR3 has 13 residues. The chain's CDR3 is CDSSDQSNQPQHF. The CDR3 region has the DNA TGTGACAGTAGTGACCAGAGTAATCAGCCCCAGCATTTT.

This clonotype was seen many times. V gene TRBV18 combines with J gene TRBJ2-3; TRBD2 is a possible D gene (5 bases). CDR1 KGHSH and CDR2 LQKENI come from the germline V gene. The CDR3 contains 14 residues. Trimming removed 6 bases at V and 0 bases at J, with 10 bases between. The DNA of the CDR3 is TGTGCCAGCTCGCAACTAGAAAGCACAGATACGCAGTATTTT. Encoded protein: CASSQLESTDTQYF. The full variable domain, its missing parts supplied by reference TRBV18 and TRBJ2-3, is NAGVMQNPRHLVRRRGQEARLRCSPMKGHSHVYWYRQLPEEGLKFMVYLQKENIIDESGMPKERFSAEFPKEGPSILRIQQVVRGDSAAYFCASSQLESTDTQYFGPGTRLTVL.

The chain carries TRBV27 and TRBJ2-7, with a tentative D call TRBD2 (6 bases). CDR1 is MNHEY and CDR2 is SMNVEV in the germline V gene (reference sequence). V was trimmed by 4 bases and J by 2 bases, leaving 12 bases between them. This CDR3 has 14 residues. The CDR3 spells CASSYFSGAYEQYF. The CDR3 bases are TGTGCCAGCAGTTACTTTTCGGGGGCCTACGAGCAGTACTTC.

This clonotype came up a few times. CDR3 nucleotides: TGTGCCACCCGCCGTGGGCCCACAGATACGCAGTATTTT. Its translation: CATRRGPTDTQYF. The genes are TRBV15 and TRBJ2-3; no definite D call. There are 13 residues in the CDR3. CDR1 and CDR2 (germline): LNHNV, YYDKDF (reference sequence). V was pared by 8 bases and J by 2 bases, with 11 bases between.

The chain joins TRBV24-1 to TRBJ2-7; 10 bases match TRBD2. Germline loops: CDR1 KGHDR, CDR2 SFDVKD. This CDR3 contains 13 residues. Unmatched junction bases numbered 9, after V lost 10 bases and J lost 7 bases. CDR3 bases: TGTGCCACGAAGCGGGAGGGCCCGGGGGAGCAGTACTTC. It encodes CATKREGPGEQYF.

There are a few counts of this clonotype. V usage is TRBV24-1 and J usage is TRBJ2-1; D might be TRBD1 (6 bases). Germline V gene lookup returns CDR1 KGHDR and CDR2 SFDVKD. The CDR3 has 15 residues. Trimming stripped 5 bases from V and 1 base from J, with 11 bases between. The CDR3 DNA is TGTGCCACCAGTGGAGGGGGTGGTTCCTACAATGAGCAGTTCTTC. Residues: CATSGGGGSYNEQFF.

This clonotype appeared a few times. The V gene is TRBV19, the J gene TRBJ2-5; a possible D gene is TRBD1 (6 bases). CDR1 and CDR2 (germline): LNHDA, SQIVND (reference sequence). The CDR3 sequence is 14 residues long. V gave up 3 bases and J gave up 5 bases, with 13 bases separating them. CDR3 residues: CASSMRGFGETQYF. The CDR3 region has the DNA TGTGCCAGTAGTATGAGGGGGTTCGGGGAGACCCAGTACTTC.

Of note for this clonotype: At one boundary the junction diverges from the germline segment, which might be a read error. The V gene is TRBV6-9, the J gene TRBJ2-3; TRBD2 agrees at 13 bases. The length of the CDR3 is 17 residues. CDR1 and CDR2 from the germline V gene are MNHGY and SVAAGI. The CDR3 spells CASGYYGLAGGTDTQYF. DNA for the CDR3: TGTGCCAGCGGTTACTACGGACTAGCGGGGGGCACAGATACGCAGTATTTT.

Of note for this clonotype: A clone one base away is much larger, so this may be a read error. The chain couples TRBV29-1 to TRBJ2-1; possible D gene TRBD1, 6 bases. The germline V gene encodes CDR1 SQVTM and CDR2 ANQGSEA. Trimming shortened V by 1 base and J by 4 bases, and 11 bases separated the two germline ends. The CDR3 is 14 amino acids. The CDR3 DNA follows: TGCAGCGTTGAAGCCAGGGGAGCATACAATGAGCAGTTCTTC. Translation gives CSVEARGAYNEQFF.